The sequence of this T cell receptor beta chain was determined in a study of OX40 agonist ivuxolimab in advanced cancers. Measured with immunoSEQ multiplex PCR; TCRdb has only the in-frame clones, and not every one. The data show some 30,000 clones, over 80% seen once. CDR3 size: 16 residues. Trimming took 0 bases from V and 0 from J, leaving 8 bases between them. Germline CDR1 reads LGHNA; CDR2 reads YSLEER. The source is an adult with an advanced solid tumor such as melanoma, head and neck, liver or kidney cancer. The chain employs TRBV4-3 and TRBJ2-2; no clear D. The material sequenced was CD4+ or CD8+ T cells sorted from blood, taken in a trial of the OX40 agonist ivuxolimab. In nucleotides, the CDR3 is TGCGCCAGCAGCCAAGAACAGATTTCGAACACCGGGGAGCTGTTTTTT. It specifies CASSQEQISNTGELFF.